Below are 2 T cell receptor beta chains sequenced from a single sample in a study of blood T cells in healthy people across ages. PCR was performed a second time for about 7 to 11 cycles using a sample-barcoded 5' primer and a J-beta primer mix. One entry per CDR3 protein results from TCRdb running MiXCR on the 5' RACE reads. Here the sample spans 650,000 to 1,000,000 distinct CDR3 sequences, around 36% being singletons. The sample consisted of blood. These receptors all come from a man between 18 and 35 years old in good health.

V usage is TRBV29-1 and J usage is TRBJ2-7; unclear D gene. The CDR3 runs 11 residues. V lost 7 bases and J 2 bases, leaving 9 bases between the germline ends. Germline V gene lookup returns CDR1 SQVTM and CDR2 ANQGSEA. Here the CDR3 DNA reads TGCAGCGGAGCGACTGCCTACGAGCAGTACTTC. It translates to CSGATAYEQYF.

This clonotype was detected only a few times. The rearrangement joins TRBV4-2 to TRBJ2-3, with TRBD2 matching over 12 bases. Germline trimming cut 1 base from V and 4 bases from J; bases unmatched to any gene: 3. The CDR3 covers 16 residues. From germline, CDR1 is LGHNA and CDR2 YNFKEQ. CDR3 sequence reads: CASSQGTSGAADTQYF. The CDR3 DNA reads as TGTGCCAGCAGCCAAGGGACTAGCGGGGCGGCAGATACGCAGTATTTT.